Following are 21 T cell receptor beta chains from one sample sequenced in a study of T-cell reconstitution after alpha-beta-depleted transplantation in children (dated by TCRdb to about 2016). Preparation of the library involved PCR. For sequencing, an Illumina HiSeq 2500 was employed. TCR library preparation used molecular barcoding, with unique molecular identifiers applied to normalize quantification of the TCRbeta repertoire. TCRdb redid the processing of the public reads, applying fastp at Q25 and MiXCR, and retained in-frame beta chains. Rows with one shared CDR3 protein collapse into an entry with the most common genes and DNA. The sample table contains 40,000 to 60,000 distinct CDR3 sequences; only one count was recorded for 7.5% to 10% of them. Of the sample, 25% to 30% is held by the ten largest clones. The time point label corresponds to: day 60 (about 2 months) after transplantation. The sample's treatment or condition, from its label and the paper: allogeneic hematopoietic cell transplantation with graft depleted of TCRalphabeta T cells and CD19 B cells.

Sequenced material: PBMCs, mostly from graft donor cells, taken 60 days after TCRalphabeta/CD19-depleted stem cell transplant. The receptors shown here come from a male patient aged 2 to 10 who had a stem cell transplant for chronic granulomatous disease, so the T cells may come from the graft donor.

This clonotype was observed many times. This sequence joins TRBV5-1 and TRBJ1-6; no definite D call. CDR3 length: 12 residues. V was cut by 2 bases and J by 8 bases, with 5 bases left in between. The V gene's germline CDR1 is SGHRS and CDR2 YFSETQ. The CDR3: CASSLNDSPLHF. The CDR3 coding sequence is TGCGCCAGCAGCTTAAACGATTCACCCCTCCACTTT. Complete variable domain (other parts from reference TRBV5-1 and TRBJ1-6): KAGVTQTPRYLIKTRGQQVTLSCSPISGHRSVSWYQQTPGQGLQFLFEYFSETQRNKGNFPGRFSGRQFSNSRSEMNVSTLELGDSALYLCASSLNDSPLHFGNGTRLTVT.

There are many counts of this clonotype. CDR3 loop: CASSRLAGNEYEQYF. The CDR3 coding sequence is TGCGCCAGCAGTCGACTAGCGGGTAACGAGTACGAGCAGTACTTC. The V gene is TRBV5-1, the J gene TRBJ2-7; TRBD2 aligns across 10 bases. The V gene end was trimmed by 5 bases and the J gene end by 4 bases; junction bases not matched to a gene: 9. The V gene's germline CDR1 is SGHRS and CDR2 YFSETQ. The CDR3 extends over 15 amino acids.

At least ten counts were recorded for this clonotype. The rearrangement links TRBV5-1 to TRBJ2-7; D uncertain. The germline CDR1 and CDR2 sequences are SGHRS and YFSETQ. This CDR3 is 11 amino acids long. Trimming took 0 bases from V and 3 from J, leaving 1 base between them. CDR3 nucleotide sequence: TGCGCCAGCAGCTTGGGCTACGAGCAGTACTTC. Amino acid sequence: CASSLGYEQYF. Full variable domain (remainder filled in from reference TRBV5-1 and TRBJ2-7): KAGVTQTPRYLIKTRGQQVTLSCSPISGHRSVSWYQQTPGQGLQFLFEYFSETQRNKGNFPGRFSGRQFSNSRSEMNVSTLELGDSALYLCASSLGYEQYFGPGTRLTVT.

This clonotype was counted at least ten times. This sequence joins TRBV28 and TRBJ1-3; 7 nucleotides align to TRBD1. The J segment lost 5 bases and the V segment lost 4 bases, leaving 8 bases of the junction unmatched. CDR1 is MDHEN, CDR2 SYDVKM, per germline. The CDR3 is made up of 15 amino acids. The CDR3 is CASSSGGGQRNTIYF. The DNA for the CDR3 is TGTGCCAGCAGTTCGGGCGGGGGACAGCGAAACACCATATATTTT.

This clonotype has a handful of counts. The CDR3 nucleotides read TGTGCCAGCAGACCCAAAACCTCCTCTGGAAACACCATATATTTT. Translation: CASRPKTSSGNTIYF. This sequence joins TRBV7-8 and TRBJ1-3, with D unresolved. The V end was cut by 6 bases, the J end by 0 bases, with 12 bases between. The CDR3 runs 15 residues. Germline CDR1 SGHVS, CDR2 FQNEAQ.

This clonotype was seen at least ten times. This chain links TRBV9 with TRBJ2-1; D is ambiguous. CDR1 SGDLS and CDR2 YYNGEE come from the germline V gene. Between the trimmed V and J ends, which lost 3 bases and 1 base, there was a span of 11 bases. There are 15 residues in the CDR3. The CDR3: CASSAAPSSYNEQFF. The CDR3 DNA reads TGTGCCAGCAGCGCCGCCCCCAGTTCCTACAATGAGCAGTTCTTC. The variable domain in full, completed from reference TRBV9 and TRBJ2-1, reads DSGVTQTPKHLITATGQRVTLRCSPRSGDLSVYWYQQSLDQGLQFLIQYYNGEERAKGNILERFSAQQFPDLHSELNLSSLELGDSALYFCASSAAPSSYNEQFFGPGTRLTVL.

This clonotype was observed a few times. CDR3 sequence: CASRAYQGDGYTF. CDR3 bases: TGCGCCAGCAGGGCGTATCAGGGGGACGGCTACACCTTC. The rearrangement links TRBV5-1 to TRBJ1-2; 7 nucleotides align to TRBD1. Trimming at V came to 5 bases and at J to 8 bases, leaving 9 bases not matched to a gene. The CDR3 covers 13 residues. Germline V gene lookup returns CDR1 SGHRS and CDR2 YFSETQ.

This clonotype was counted many times. This chain links TRBV3-1 with TRBJ2-1; D is possibly TRBD2 (6 bases). Germline loops: CDR1 LGHDT, CDR2 YNNKEL (reference sequence). Between the trimmed V and J ends, which lost 1 base and 5 bases, there was a span of 18 bases. CDR3 size: 17 residues. DNA of the CDR3: TGTGCCAGCAGCCAAGCTTCCCTAGCGAGCGGCCACAATGAGCAGTTCTTC. It translates to CASSQASLASGHNEQFF.

In this sample, this clonotype turned up many times. The chain is built from TRBV27 and TRBJ2-7; TRBD2 agrees at 10 bases. The CDR3 runs to 13 residues. Germline CDR1 MNHEY, CDR2 SMNVEV (reference sequence). Germline trimming cut 4 bases from V and 5 bases from J; bases unmatched to any gene: 2. CDR3 loop: CASSSSGSNEQYF. The CDR3 DNA follows: TGTGCCAGCAGTTCTAGCGGGAGTAACGAGCAGTACTTC.

The table lists this clonotype with many counts. The CDR3, as DNA: TGCGCCAGCAGCTTAGGAGGGCTGGAGACCCAGTACTTC. Translating it yields CASSLGGLETQYF. The J gene is TRBJ2-5, the V gene TRBV5-1, with D tentatively TRBD2 (6 bases). The CDR3 spans 13 residues. CDR1 is SGHRS, CDR2 YFSETQ, per germline. Trimming stripped 2 bases from V and 5 bases from J, with 10 bases between.

This clonotype has at least ten counts. This chain uses TRBV2 with TRBJ2-5; 8 positions agree with TRBD1. The CDR3 is made up of 11 amino acids. The ends lost 9 bases at V and 7 bases at J; junction bases unmatched: 4. Germline CDR1 and CDR2: SNHLY and FYNNEI. For the CDR3, the DNA is TGTGCCAGAGGACAGGGTGTGACCCAGTACTTC. Translation gives CARGQGVTQYF.

The chain couples TRBV6-1 to TRBJ1-1; 7 bases line up with TRBD1. Unmatched junction bases numbered 7, after V lost 5 bases and J lost 1 base. Looked up from germline, CDR1 is MNHNS and CDR2 is SASEGT. The CDR3 runs to 15 residues. As DNA, the CDR3 is TGTGCCAGCAGTCCGCAGGGGGGCTGGAACACTGAAGCTTTCTTT. It translates to CASSPQGGWNTEAFF.

In the case of this clonotype: Being one base from a much bigger clone, this may be a read error. The V and J genes are TRBV12-3 or TRBV12-4 and TRBJ2-1; possible D gene TRBD1, 6 bases. This CDR3 is built from 13 residues. The CDR3 protein is CTSSSRGRHEQFF. The CDR3, as DNA: TGTACCAGCAGTTCGAGGGGGAGACATGAGCAGTTCTTC.

This clonotype was seen ten or more times. The chain uses TRBV20-1 and TRBJ1-5; 8 nucleotides align to TRBD1. Germline V lookup: CDR1 DFQATT, CDR2 SNEGSKA (reference sequence). The CDR3 runs 15 residues. The J segment lost 6 bases and the V segment lost 1 base, leaving 8 bases of the junction unmatched. The CDR3 nucleotides are TGCAGTGCTAGAGCGCCAGACAGGGGCAGTCAGCCCCAGCATTTT. Translation gives CSARAPDRGSQPQHF.

The V gene is TRBV30, the J gene TRBJ2-1; no clear D. V shed 2 bases and J shed 4 bases, with 15 bases lying between them. The CDR3 has 15 amino acids. Germline V gene data show CDR1 as GTSNPN and CDR2 as SVGIG (reference sequence). CDR3 amino acids: CAWSHGQSLYNEQFF. The CDR3 nucleotides read TGTGCCTGGAGTCATGGTCAGTCTTTATACAATGAGCAGTTCTTC.

There are many counts of this clonotype. The chain employs TRBV29-1 and TRBJ2-1; TRBD2 agrees at 12 bases. The CDR3 is made up of 14 amino acids. The J segment lost 6 bases and the V segment lost 3 bases, leaving 3 bases of the junction unmatched. The germline gives CDR1 SQVTM, CDR2 ANQGSEA. CDR3 sequence reads: CSVETSGSGNEQFF. In DNA, the CDR3 is TGCAGCGTTGAGACTAGCGGGAGCGGCAATGAGCAGTTCTTC.

The chain recombines TRBV20-1 with TRBJ2-7, with a tentative D call TRBD2 (6 bases). CDR3 length equals 14 residues. V lost 0 bases and J 7 bases, leaving 16 bases between the germline ends. The germline gives CDR1 DFQATT, CDR2 SNEGSKA (reference sequence). The CDR3 region has the DNA TGCAGTGCTAGAGATCTGTTACTAGCTGGTGAGCAGTACTTC. Protein sequence: CSARDLLLAGEQYF.

This clonotype showed up many times. The V gene is TRBV15, the J gene TRBJ1-2, with 9 bases fitting TRBD1. CDR3 length: 14 residues. The germline V gene encodes CDR1 LNHNV and CDR2 YYDKDF (reference sequence). Trimming took 5 bases from V and 10 from J; bases not matched to a gene: 11. CDR3 coding DNA: TGTGCCACCAGCGACCCGGGACAGGGTTTTGACTACACCTTC. Translation: CATSDPGQGFDYTF.

This clonotype was observed many times. The CDR3 loop is CSARVSGTTYNEQFF. The DNA for the CDR3 is TGCAGTGCTAGAGTCTCCGGGACAACCTACAATGAGCAGTTCTTC. The chain joins TRBV20-1 to TRBJ2-1; D is perhaps TRBD1 (6 bases). This CDR3 has 15 residues. The V gene's germline CDR1 is DFQATT and CDR2 SNEGSKA (reference sequence). V shed 1 base and J shed 2 bases, with 12 bases lying between them.

About this clonotype: This may stem from a read error, because a much larger clone lies one nucleotide away. The chain joins TRBV5-8 to TRBJ2-3; TRBD2 aligns across 14 bases. This CDR3 spans 15 amino acids. Per the germline V gene, CDR1 is SGHTS and CDR2 is YDEGEE. The CDR3 DNA sequence: TGTCCCAGCAGCTTGAGGGGGACTAGCGGGAGACGGGCCTTTTTT. As protein: CPSSLRGTSGRRAFF.

V gene TRBV6-2 or TRBV6-3 combines with J gene TRBJ2-1; 12 bases agree with TRBD2. Germline V gene data show CDR1 as MNHEY and CDR2 as SVGEGT. V gave up 2 bases and J gave up 10 bases; unmatched junction bases: 9. The CDR3 is made up of 16 amino acids. The CDR3 coding sequence is TGTGCCAGCAGTTACGACAGGACTAGCGGGACGTTCGAGCAGTTCTTC. It yields the protein CASSYDRTSGTFEQFF.